Each of the 32 T cell receptor beta chains below was sequenced from the same sample in a study of blood T cell repertoires in COVID-19. TCRdb's table, derived via immunoSEQ multiplex PCR, lists solely in-frame clones and lacks some. Counted here are some 350,000 clones, about 93% occurring once; the ten biggest clones make up approximately 3.5%. The sequencing input was peripheral blood. These receptors came from a woman younger than 35 who had recovered from COVID-19.

The chain couples TRBV5-1 to TRBJ2-5; a possible D gene is TRBD2 (5 bases). V lost 4 bases to trimming and J lost 12 bases, with 19 bases between them. The CDR3 covers 13 residues. CDR1 is SGHRS, CDR2 YFSETQ, per germline. DNA of the CDR3: TGCGCCAGCAGCCCCGGGGAAGGGTGGTCGAAGTACTTC. Translation: CASSPGEGWSKYF.

This sequence joins TRBV5-1 and TRBJ2-3, with 13 positions matching TRBD2. The V and J ends lost 4 bases and 5 bases, in that order; junction bases with no gene match: 4. The CDR3 sequence is 15 residues long. Germline lookup yields CDR1 SGHRS and CDR2 YFSETQ. In DNA form, the CDR3 reads TGCGCCAGCAGCGACCGGACTAGCGGGGGAGATACGCAGTATTTT. Translation: CASSDRTSGGDTQYF.

The gene calls are TRBV24-1 and TRBJ2-1; TRBD2 aligns across 11 bases. V shed 5 bases and J 5 bases; nucleotides not matched to a gene: 4. The CDR3 has 15 residues. Germline V CDR1 and CDR2: KGHDR, SFDVKD. The CDR3 DNA follows: TGTGCCACCAGTGTAGCGGGAGGGCCCCACAATGAGCAGTTCTTC. It encodes CATSVAGGPHNEQFF.

The rearrangement joins TRBV5-4 to TRBJ1-2; 12 bases match TRBD1. Germline CDR1 is SGHNT and CDR2 is YYREEE (reference sequence). The junction had 3 bases not matched to a gene; V was cut back by 3 bases and J by 0 bases. This CDR3 spans 16 amino acids. The CDR3 DNA is TGTGCCAGCAGCTCGGGACAGGGGGCTCCTAACTATGGCTACACCTTC. Translation gives CASSSGQGAPNYGYTF.

The V gene is TRBV6-2 or TRBV6-3, the J gene TRBJ2-5; 12 nucleotides align to TRBD2. Looked up from germline, CDR1 is MNHEY and CDR2 is SVGEGT. After removal of 5 bases from V and 4 bases from J, the junction contained 14 bases not matched to a gene. The CDR3 has 18 amino acids. DNA for the CDR3: TGTGCCAGCAGTCCCAACCCTAGGCTAGCGGGAGGGGTAGAGACCCAGTACTTC. This translates into CASSPNPRLAGGVETQYF.

The chain links TRBV24-1 to TRBJ1-2; 9 bases map to TRBD1. With V trimmed by 4 bases and J by 8 bases, 10 bases remained unmatched. The germline V gene encodes CDR1 KGHDR and CDR2 SFDVKD. This CDR3 is built from 15 residues. CDR3 nucleotides: TGTGCCACCAGTGACCGAACCGGGACAGGGTCCGGCTACACCTTC. Translated, it gives CATSDRTGTGSGYTF.

The V and J genes are TRBV9 and TRBJ1-5; TRBD1 matches at 10 bases. The CDR3 covers 17 residues. Germline CDR1 reads SGDLS; CDR2 reads YYNGEE. With V trimmed by 3 bases and J by 5 bases, 11 bases remained unmatched. The CDR3 reads CASSADRGVRGYQPQHF. The CDR3 DNA is TGTGCCAGCAGCGCGGACAGGGGGGTGAGAGGTTATCAGCCCCAGCATTTT. Variable domain in full (rest from reference TRBV9 and TRBJ1-5): DSGVTQTPKHLITATGQRVTLRCSPRSGDLSVYWYQQSLDQGLQFLIQYYNGEERAKGNILERFSAQQFPDLHSELNLSSLELGDSALYFCASSADRGVRGYQPQHFGDGTRLSIL.

This chain joins TRBV19 and TRBJ2-3; 12 bases match TRBD1. V gave up 5 bases and J gave up 5 bases; unmatched junction bases: 5. From germline, CDR1 is LNHDA and CDR2 SQIVND (reference sequence). CDR3 length equals 15 residues. The DNA for the CDR3 is TGTGCCAGTAGTTTTGGGACAGGGGGCCGAGATACGCAGTATTTT. This encodes CASSFGTGGRDTQYF. Filled out from reference TRBV19 and TRBJ2-3, the complete variable domain reads DGGITQSPKYLFRKEGQNVTLSCEQNLNHDAMYWYRQDPGQGLRLIYYSQIVNDFQKGDIAEGYSVSREKKESFPLTVTSAQKNPTAFYLCASSFGTGGRDTQYFGPGTRLTVL.

Regarding this clone: This same CDR3 is encoded by further DNA sequences in the sample. J is TRBJ2-1 and V is TRBV4-3; TRBD1 aligns across 7 bases. The CDR3 is made up of 14 amino acids. CDR1 is LGHNA, CDR2 YSLEER, per germline. Unmatched junction bases numbered 4, after V lost 1 base and J lost 7 bases. CDR3 bases: TGCGCCAGCAGCCAAGCCCGACAGGGAAATGAGCAGTTCTTC. Translating gives CASSQARQGNEQFF.

CDR3 loop: CASSLALGRETQYF. Written as DNA, the CDR3 is TGTGCCAGCAGCTTGGCTCTAGGAAGAGAGACCCAGTACTTC. The V call is TRBV5-4, the J call TRBJ2-5; D call uncertain. CDR1 and CDR2 (germline): SGHNT, YYREEE (reference sequence). V was trimmed by 0 bases and J by 4 bases, leaving 10 bases between them. The CDR3 loop spans 14 amino acids.

The chain carries TRBV4-3 and TRBJ2-3; D remains unclear. Trimming left V 0 bases short and J 8 bases short, with 15 bases between. The CDR3 is 15 amino acids. Per germline, CDR1 LGHNA and CDR2 YSLEER. The DNA for the CDR3 is TGCGCCAGCAGCCAAGATTTCCCTCTGCCGGGTACGCAGTATTTT. It is translated as CASSQDFPLPGTQYF.

The rearrangement joins TRBV2 to TRBJ1-4; D gene ambiguous. Germline values: CDR1 SNHLY, CDR2 FYNNEI. This CDR3 spans 15 amino acids. The V and J ends lost 10 bases and 6 bases respectively, with 21 bases between them. CDR3 region: CAIRRGSDVDEKLFF. Here the CDR3 DNA reads TGTGCCATCAGAAGAGGGTCAGACGTTGATGAAAAACTGTTTTTT.

The rearrangement joins TRBV27 to TRBJ2-1, with D possibly matching TRBD2 (6 bases). The CDR3 contains 16 residues. Germline V gene sequence: CDR1 MNHEY, CDR2 SMNVEV (reference sequence). The V end was cut by 5 bases, the J end by 9 bases, with 23 bases between. CDR3 in DNA: TGTGCCAGCAGTCCCGGGGGTGTGGGAGGATGGGGTGAGCAGTTCTTC. It is translated as CASSPGGVGGWGEQFF.

This rearrangement joins TRBV20-1 to TRBJ2-5; no reliable D call. Germline values: CDR1 DFQATT, CDR2 SNEGSKA (reference sequence). The CDR3 extends over 15 amino acids. V shed 3 bases and J shed 4 bases, with 18 bases lying between them. In DNA form, the CDR3 reads TGCAGTGCTAGTTATTATCCGGCGGTCGGAGAGACCCAGTACTTC. Protein: CSASYYPAVGETQYF.

The rearrangement links TRBV7-2 to TRBJ2-5; 9 bases are a match to TRBD2. From germline, CDR1 is SGHTA and CDR2 FQGNSA. CDR3 length equals 17 residues. V dropped 0 bases and J dropped 4; count of bases not matched to a gene: 9. In DNA, the CDR3 is TGTGCCAGCAGCTTAGCTTATGGCGGGAGGGGCGGAGAGACCCAGTACTTC. This codes for CASSLAYGGRGGETQYF.

This rearrangement joins TRBV6-5 to TRBJ1-2; tentative D call: TRBD1 (6 bases). V lost 6 bases to trimming and J lost 6 bases, with 8 bases between them. This CDR3 contains 11 residues. CDR1 is MNHEY, CDR2 SVGAGI, per germline. CDR3 nucleotide sequence: TGTGCCAGCAGCAGGGGACATGGCTACACCTTC. Translating gives CASSRGHGYTF.

CDR3 residues: CASTRGRETQYF. The CDR3 region has the DNA TGTGCCAGCACCAGGGGGCGGGAGACCCAGTACTTC. The chain combines TRBV13 with TRBJ2-5; 8 nucleotides match TRBD1. Germline-derived CDR1 and CDR2 are PRHDT and FYEKMQ (reference sequence). This CDR3 is built from 12 residues. V was clipped by 7 bases and J by 5 bases; unmatched bases: 3.

The J gene is TRBJ2-5, the V gene TRBV7-2, with D possibly TRBD2 on 5 matching bases. V lost 5 bases, J lost 7 bases, and 8 bases lay in between. The germline CDR1 and CDR2 sequences are SGHTA and FQGNSA. CDR3 size: 11 residues. CDR3 in amino acids: CASSPGRTQYF. In nucleotides, the CDR3 is TGTGCCAGCAGCCCGGGGAGGACCCAGTACTTC. The full variable domain, completed using reference TRBV7-2 and TRBJ2-5, is GAGVSQSPSNKVTEKGKDVELRCDPISGHTALYWYRQSLGQGLEFLIYFQGNSAPDKSGLPSDRFSAERTGGSVSTLTIQRTQQEDSAVYLCASSPGRTQYFGPGTRLLVL.

This chain connects TRBV25-1 to TRBJ2-2; D unclear. CDR3 length: 12 amino acids. With 3 bases removed from V and 7 bases from J, the gap between germline ends came to 6 bases. Germline CDR1 is MGHDK and CDR2 is SYGVNS. CDR3 loop: CASSDYGGELFF. The CDR3 coding sequence is TGTGCCAGCAGTGATTACGGCGGGGAGCTGTTTTTT. Drawing the rest from reference TRBV25-1 and TRBJ2-2, the complete variable domain is EADIYQTPRYLVIGTGKKITLECSQTMGHDKMYWYQQDPGMELHLIHYSYGVNSTEKGDLSSESTVSRIRTEHFPLTLESARPSHTSQYLCASSDYGGELFFGEGSRLTVL.

The rearrangement uses TRBV11-3 and TRBJ2-5; 8 bases line up with TRBD2. Germline values: CDR1 SGHNT, CDR2 YENEEA. V was pared by 4 bases and J by 2 bases, with 9 bases of the junction left unmatched. The CDR3 length is 16 residues. The CDR3 protein is CASSSRLAPNQETQYF. CDR3 nucleotide sequence: TGTGCCAGCAGCTCACGACTAGCGCCCAATCAAGAGACCCAGTACTTC.

This chain connects TRBV29-1 to TRBJ2-2, with D possibly being TRBD2 (5 bases). Germline V lookup: CDR1 SQVTM, CDR2 ANQGSEA. CDR3 length equals 14 residues. V dropped 3 bases and J dropped 3 bases, with 11 bases sitting between them. The CDR3 DNA is TGCAGCGTTGATGCGGGTCTTTACACCGGGGAGCTGTTTTTT. Its translation: CSVDAGLYTGELFF.

The genes are TRBV18 and TRBJ1-1; D might be TRBD1 (5 bases). The CDR3 runs 14 residues. The germline V and J ends were trimmed by 2 bases and 5 bases, with 12 bases remaining between them. CDR1 KGHSH and CDR2 LQKENI come from the germline V gene. CDR3 loop: CASSPGQGRTEAFF. The DNA for the CDR3 is TGTGCCAGCTCACCAGGCCAGGGAAGAACTGAAGCTTTCTTT.

The chain couples TRBV7-6 to TRBJ1-3, with 8 bases aligning to TRBD1. The V and J ends lost 1 base and 5 bases, in that order; junction bases with no gene match: 4. The CDR3 has 15 amino acids. Germline lookup yields CDR1 SGHVS and CDR2 FNYEAQ. CDR3 protein: CASSLDRQGRNTIYF. The CDR3, as DNA: TGTGCCAGCAGCTTAGATAGACAGGGGCGAAACACCATATATTTT.

The chain uses TRBV6-5 and TRBJ1-3; 7 nucleotides match TRBD1. Germline lookup yields CDR1 MNHEY and CDR2 SVGAGI. After removal of 6 bases from V and 0 bases from J, the junction contained 5 bases not matched to a gene. The CDR3 length is 15 residues. In nucleotides, the CDR3 is TGTGCCAGCAGGCGGACAGGAGACTCTGGAAACACCATATATTTT. Translation gives CASRRTGDSGNTIYF.

This clone came up once. The chain couples TRBV6-5 to TRBJ2-3; a possible D gene is TRBD1 (5 bases). The CDR3 runs to 16 residues. V was trimmed by 2 bases and J by 1 base, leaving 13 bases between them. Germline V lookup: CDR1 MNHEY, CDR2 SVGAGI. CDR3 loop: CASSYIWGDRTDTQYF. The DNA of the CDR3 is TGTGCCAGCAGTTACATTTGGGGCGATCGCACAGATACGCAGTATTTT.

V and J are TRBV7-6 and TRBJ2-3, with 11 positions matching TRBD2. Germline CDR1 reads SGHVS; CDR2 reads FNYEAQ. This CDR3 region has 16 residues. V dropped 1 base and J dropped 4; count of bases not matched to a gene: 4. CDR3 in amino acids: CASSLGSGRASDTQYF. The CDR3, as DNA: TGTGCCAGCAGCTTAGGTAGCGGGAGGGCCTCAGATACGCAGTATTTT.

This clone was detected once. The rearrangement links TRBV7-6 to TRBJ1-1; D is possibly TRBD1 (5 bases). Per germline, CDR1 SGHVS and CDR2 FNYEAQ. Trimming pared 2 bases from V and 5 bases from J, leaving 15 bases between. The CDR3 sequence is 15 residues long. The CDR3 nucleotides read TGTGCCAGCAGCTTAAAAATCAGGGATAGGACTGAAGCTTTCTTT. It yields the protein CASSLKIRDRTEAFF.

The V and J genes are TRBV10-3 and TRBJ1-1; the match to TRBD1 covers 9 bases. The V and J ends lost 6 bases and 3 bases, in that order; junction bases with no gene match: 5. Germline CDR1 ENHRY, CDR2 SYGVKD. The CDR3 covers 14 residues. The CDR3 nucleotides read TGTGCCATCAGCCCGGGACAGGGATACACTGAAGCTTTCTTT. Translation: CAISPGQGYTEAFF.

The J gene is TRBJ2-1, the V gene TRBV9, with 13 bases fitting TRBD2. V was clipped by 4 bases and J by 8 bases; unmatched bases: 6. CDR1 SGDLS and CDR2 YYNGEE come from the germline V gene. This CDR3 spans 15 amino acids. CDR3 sequence: CASSLGLAGVDEQFF. The CDR3 region has the DNA TGTGCCAGCAGCTTAGGACTAGCGGGAGTGGATGAGCAGTTCTTC.

The chain is built from TRBV4-1 and TRBJ2-1; unclear D gene. There are 13 residues in the CDR3. Germline lookup yields CDR1 MGHRA and CDR2 YSYEKL. Trimming pared 4 bases from V and 4 bases from J, leaving 8 bases between. The CDR3 coding sequence is TGCGCCAGCAGCCCTGGGCCTTACAATGAGCAGTTCTTC. It specifies CASSPGPYNEQFF.

V gene TRBV5-4 combines with J gene TRBJ2-1; 9 bases align to TRBD2. CDR1 is SGHNT and CDR2 is YYREEE in the germline V gene (reference sequence). V lost 0 bases to trimming and J lost 3 bases; unmatched junction nucleotides: 1. The CDR3 spans 15 residues. CDR3 residues: CASSLGGGDYNEQFF. The CDR3 DNA reads TGTGCCAGCAGCTTGGGCGGGGGGGACTACAATGAGCAGTTCTTC.

Points on this clone: Distinct nucleotide sequences in the sample also encode this CDR3. The chain uses TRBV5-1 and TRBJ2-3; TRBD2 aligns across 7 bases. This CDR3 contains 14 residues. Germline V lookup: CDR1 SGHRS, CDR2 YFSETQ. Trimming removed 1 base from V and 1 base from J; junction bases left unmatched: 0. The CDR3 DNA reads as TGCGCCAGCAGCTTGACTAGCGGCACAGATACGCAGTATTTT. It is translated as CASSLTSGTDTQYF.